Here is one T cell receptor (beta chain) with its context. The antigen remains undetermined. The data are from a study of CXCR3-negative and CXCR3-positive naive CD8 T cells. Germline V gives CDR1 SQVTM, CDR2 ANQGSEA. This CDR3 is built from 13 residues. Study results and limitations: TRB CDR3s of CXCR3-positive naive cells were more hydrophobic than those of CXCR3-negative naive cells.

Libraries of TRB cDNA were made by 5' RACE and carried UMIs. Following a re-call of the 5' RACE reads, TCRdb has one entry per CDR3 protein and lacks DNA. In total, the table holds approximately 130,000 distinct CDR3 sequences. Sequenced input: naive CXCR3+ CD8+ T cells from blood. Subset reported: CD45RO-CCR7+CD27+CD95- naive CD8+ T cells expressing CXCR3 (TNR3+). This sequence joins TRBV29-1 and TRBJ2-3; absent DNA, TCRdb's TRBD1 call cannot be checked. The TCR was taken from a human donor in good health. Some clones in this sample may be carry-over from other donors' samples. The CDR3 sequence: CSADREITDTQYF.